The 13 T cell receptor beta chains presented below share a single source sample, sequenced in a study of blood T cells in healthy people across ages. Primed by a sample-barcoded 5' primer and a J-beta primer mix, a second PCR proceeded for 7 to 11 cycles. TCRdb called the 5' RACE reads again in MiXCR, with one record for every CDR3 protein. The sample has some 1.4 million distinct CDR3 sequences, around two fifths seen once. Material for sequencing was blood. The receptors come from a woman under 30 in good health.

Only a few counts were recorded for this clonotype. The J gene is TRBJ2-5, the V gene TRBV5-1; 12 nucleotides align to TRBD1. Trimming cost V 3 bases and J 5 bases; bases outside gene matches: 8. Germline CDR1 is SGHRS and CDR2 is YFSETQ. There are 16 residues in the CDR3. In nucleotides, the CDR3 is TGCGCCAGCAGCTCGACGGGACAGGGGGCGTCCGAGACCCAGTACTTC. It specifies CASSSTGQGASETQYF.

This clonotype was observed a few times. V gene TRBV13 combines with J gene TRBJ2-1, with TRBD2 identical over 7 bases. V trimming: 2 bases; J trimming: 7 bases; junction bases outside the gene matches: 14. Germline assignment: CDR1 PRHDT and CDR2 FYEKMQ (reference sequence). The CDR3 spans 17 residues. CDR3 nucleotide sequence: TGTGCCAGCAGCTTATTCCCGGGTAGCGGGTTACGGAATGAGCAGTTCTTC. Translated, it gives CASSLFPGSGLRNEQFF.

The rearrangement uses TRBV5-1 and TRBJ1-4, with no clear D. The germline V and J ends were trimmed by 4 bases and 0 bases, with 16 bases remaining between them. The CDR3 length is 17 residues. The germline V gene encodes CDR1 SGHRS and CDR2 YFSETQ. CDR3 region: CASSGSDGTATNEKLFF. CDR3 DNA sequence: TGCGCCAGCAGCGGCTCGGACGGAACTGCAACTAATGAAAAACTGTTTTTT.

The chain couples TRBV4-1 to TRBJ2-1; no definite D call. From germline, CDR1 is MGHRA and CDR2 YSYEKL. Trimming pared 0 bases from V and 0 bases from J, leaving 12 bases between. The CDR3 runs to 17 residues. CDR3 nucleotides: TGCGCCAGCAGCCAAGAAGTCTGGAGCAACTCCTACAATGAGCAGTTCTTC. Translating it yields CASSQEVWSNSYNEQFF.

This clonotype was seen many times. J is TRBJ2-7 and V is TRBV20-1; D perhaps matches TRBD2 (5 bases). This CDR3 region has 11 residues. V was clipped by 6 bases and J by 0 bases, with 6 bases between them. The V gene's germline CDR1 is DFQATT and CDR2 SNEGSKA (reference sequence). The CDR3 reads CSAGSSYEQYF. The DNA of the CDR3 is TGCAGTGCGGGGAGCTCCTACGAGCAGTACTTC.

The rearrangement joins TRBV29-1 to TRBJ2-5; D is possibly TRBD2 (5 bases). The CDR3 sequence is 12 residues long. Trimming took 5 bases from V and 7 from J, leaving 14 bases between them. Germline values: CDR1 SQVTM, CDR2 ANQGSEA. The CDR3 DNA reads TGCAGCGTTACACTAGAAGCGGTGACCCAGTACTTC. Amino acid sequence: CSVTLEAVTQYF.

The gene calls are TRBV6-5 and TRBJ2-1, with TRBD2 as a possible D gene (6 bases). This CDR3 has 15 residues. Germline CDR1 and CDR2: MNHEY and SVGAGI. Trimming shortened V by 4 bases and J by 4 bases, and 14 bases separated the two germline ends. The CDR3 DNA reads as TGTGCCAGCAGTTCAACCGGGACTCCGTACAATGAGCAGTTCTTC. Translation: CASSSTGTPYNEQFF.

This clonotype appeared a single time. The V call is TRBV5-1, the J call TRBJ1-1; possibly TRBD1 for D (6 bases). The CDR3 covers 15 residues. Trimming took off 2 bases at V and 2 bases at J, with 13 bases between the two ends. Germline CDR1 reads SGHRS; CDR2 reads YFSETQ. This CDR3 reads CASSFRDNLNTEAFF. As DNA, the CDR3 is TGCGCCAGCAGCTTCCGGGACAATCTAAACACTGAAGCTTTCTTT.

The chain combines TRBV12-3 or TRBV12-4 with TRBJ2-2, with a tentative D call TRBD2 (6 bases). V lost 6 bases and J 6 bases, leaving 11 bases between the germline ends. The CDR3 is 13 amino acids. The CDR3 spells CASSPGRPGELFF. The CDR3 DNA is TGTGCCAGCAGCCCTGGGAGGCCCGGGGAGCTGTTTTTT.

The V call is TRBV20-1, the J call TRBJ2-2, with 12 bases matching TRBD2. CDR1 and CDR2 from the germline V gene are DFQATT and SNEGSKA (reference sequence). There are 16 residues in the CDR3. The V segment lost 3 bases and the J segment 4 bases; nucleotides outside the gene matches: 6. The CDR3 region has the DNA TGCAGTGCTAGGCCCCCTAGCGGGGGGGTCACCGGGGAGCTGTTTTTT. Residues: CSARPPSGGVTGELFF.

In the case of this clonotype: The junction shows a germline mismatch at one end, possibly a read error. V usage is TRBV11-1 and J usage is TRBJ2-7, with D perhaps TRBD1 or TRBD2 (6 bases each). Germline CDR1 reads SGHAT; CDR2 reads FQDESV (reference sequence). The CDR3 is made up of 14 amino acids. The CDR3 reads CAGSLSGAPYEQYF. The DNA for the CDR3 is TGTGCCGGCAGCTTATCGGGGGCCCCATACGAGCAGTACTTC.

This clonotype showed up just a few times. CDR3 sequence: CASSGAPTSPNEQFF. CDR3 nucleotide sequence: TGTGCCAGCAGTGGGGCCCCAACTAGCCCCAATGAGCAGTTCTTC. The chain employs TRBV25-1 and TRBJ2-1; D is perhaps TRBD2 (6 bases). The CDR3 covers 15 residues. The germline V gene encodes CDR1 MGHDK and CDR2 SYGVNS. Between the trimmed V and J ends, which lost 4 bases and 6 bases, there was a span of 16 bases.

The chain couples TRBV27 to TRBJ1-5; D may be TRBD1 (5 bases). Germline V CDR1 and CDR2: MNHEY, SMNVEV (reference sequence). The CDR3 is 14 residues long. V was pared by 9 bases and J by 5 bases, with 17 bases between. The CDR3 is CASSSGGGDQPQHF. The CDR3 DNA sequence: TGTGCCAGTTCAAGTGGCGGGGGAGATCAGCCCCAGCATTTT.